One sample yielded the 8 T cell receptor beta chains listed below, sequenced in a study of blood T cell repertoires in COVID-19. Profiled with immunoSEQ multiplex PCR; TCRdb holds only in-frame clones, not every one. The table includes approximately 35,000 clones, 60% to 80% detected once. The sequencing input was peripheral blood. The receptor set was obtained from a man older than 75 with acute or convalescent COVID-19.

This clone was seen just once. V gene TRBV28 combines with J gene TRBJ2-3, with 8 bases fitting TRBD1. Unmatched junction bases numbered 9, after V lost 8 bases and J lost 5 bases. The germline gives CDR1 MDHEN, CDR2 SYDVKM. The CDR3 is made up of 14 amino acids. The CDR3 sequence is CASQGRGRGDTQYF. In nucleotides, the CDR3 is TGTGCCAGCCAGGGCAGGGGGCGCGGAGATACGCAGTATTTT.

The chain employs TRBV25-1 and TRBJ2-7; TRBD2 matches 14 bases. Germline V gives CDR1 MGHDK, CDR2 SYGVNS. V lost 8 bases to trimming and J lost 4 bases; unmatched junction nucleotides: 1. The CDR3 is 13 amino acids. CDR3 amino acids: CASGTSGGYEQYF. CDR3 DNA: TGTGCCAGCGGGACTAGCGGGGGTTACGAGCAGTACTTC.

The V call is TRBV11-2, the J call TRBJ1-5; TRBD1 matches 8 bases. This CDR3 has 17 amino acids. After removal of 6 bases from V and 0 bases from J, the junction contained 10 bases not matched to a gene. CDR1 is SGHAT and CDR2 is FQNNGV in the germline V gene. The CDR3, as DNA: TGTGCCAGCAGTTCGGCCCCCAGGGGGCTTAGCAATCAGCCCCAGCATTTT. As protein: CASSSAPRGLSNQPQHF.

The V gene is TRBV13, the J gene TRBJ1-6, with a weak D call TRBD1 (5 bases). Germline CDR1 reads PRHDT; CDR2 reads FYEKMQ (reference sequence). V gave up 1 base and J gave up 10 bases, with 14 bases separating them. This CDR3 has 15 amino acids. CDR3 amino acids: CASSLDQGIRSPLHF. In DNA form, the CDR3 reads TGTGCCAGCAGCTTAGACCAGGGTATTAGGTCACCCCTCCACTTT.

The DNA of the CDR3 is TGCGCCAGCAGTGAGTCATACAGGGCTGGGGGTCAGCCCCAGCATTTT. Residues: CASSESYRAGGQPQHF. The V and J genes are TRBV10-1 and TRBJ1-5; tentative D call: TRBD1 (6 bases). CDR3 length equals 16 residues. V was trimmed by 0 bases and J by 6 bases, leaving 15 bases between them. Germline CDR1 is WNHNN and CDR2 is SYGVQD (reference sequence).

The CDR3, as DNA: TGCGCCAGCAGCCAAGTTGCGGGGGGACAGAGCTCTGGGGCCAACGTCCTGACTTTC. Translation: CASSQVAGGQSSGANVLTF. The chain carries TRBV4-3 and TRBJ2-6, with D possibly being TRBD2 (8 bases). Looked up from germline, CDR1 is LGHNA and CDR2 is YSLEER. The CDR3 spans 19 residues. Trimming took 1 base from V and 0 from J, leaving 16 bases between them.

The chain carries TRBV5-8 and TRBJ2-2; 9 nucleotides agree with TRBD1. V shed 4 bases, J shed 4 bases, and the junction held 5 bases outside the gene matches. CDR1 SGHTS and CDR2 YDEGEE come from the germline V gene. This CDR3 is 15 amino acids long. The CDR3 coding sequence is TGTGCCAGCAGCGAATCGGACAGGGGCACCGGGGAGCTGTTTTTT. It codes for CASSESDRGTGELFF.

The J gene is TRBJ2-3, the V gene TRBV5-4, with a possible D match to TRBD2 (5 bases). Per germline, CDR1 SGHNT and CDR2 YYREEE (reference sequence). V lost 0 bases to trimming and J lost 6 bases, with 17 bases between them. This CDR3 is built from 16 residues. DNA of the CDR3: TGTGCCAGCAGCTTGGATCGACTATCCATCCAGGATACGCAGTATTTT. Protein sequence: CASSLDRLSIQDTQYF.